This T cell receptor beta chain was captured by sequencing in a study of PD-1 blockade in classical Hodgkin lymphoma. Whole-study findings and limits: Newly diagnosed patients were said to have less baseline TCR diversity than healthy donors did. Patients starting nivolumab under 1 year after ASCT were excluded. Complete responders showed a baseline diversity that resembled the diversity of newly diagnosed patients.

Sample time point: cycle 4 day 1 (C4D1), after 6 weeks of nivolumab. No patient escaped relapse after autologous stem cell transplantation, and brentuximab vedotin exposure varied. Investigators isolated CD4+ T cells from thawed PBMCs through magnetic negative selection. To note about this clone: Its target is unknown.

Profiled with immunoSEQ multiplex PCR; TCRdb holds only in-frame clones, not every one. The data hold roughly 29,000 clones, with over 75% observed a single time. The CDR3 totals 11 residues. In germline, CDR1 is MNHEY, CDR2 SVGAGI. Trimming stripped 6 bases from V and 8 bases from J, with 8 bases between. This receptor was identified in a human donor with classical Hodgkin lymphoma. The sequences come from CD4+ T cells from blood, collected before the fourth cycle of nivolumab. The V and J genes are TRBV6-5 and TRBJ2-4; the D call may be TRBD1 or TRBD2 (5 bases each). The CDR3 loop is CASSRGDIQYF. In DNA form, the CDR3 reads TGTGCCAGCAGCCGAGGGGACATTCAGTACTTC.